One sample yielded the 12 T cell receptor beta chains listed below, sequenced in a study of T cells in Graves' hyperthyroidism and ophthalmopathy. Template material for amplifying TCR beta CDR3 regions consisted of RNA transcripts. Initially, a first-round RT-PCR of the TCR CDR3 employed the HTBI primer set. Each CDR3 protein gets one entry after TCRdb re-called the multiplex PCR reads with MiXCR. The sample yields about 720,000 distinct CDR3 sequences, over 15% seen once. Sequenced sample: blood. These receptors were taken from a man between 18 and 35 years old with Graves' hyperthyroidism.

This clonotype was picked up many times. J is TRBJ2-5 and V is TRBV3-1; D tentatively fits TRBD1 or TRBD2 (7 bases each). CDR3 length: 15 amino acids. V was pared by 3 bases and J by 5 bases, with 16 bases between. Germline CDR1 reads LGHDT; CDR2 reads YNNKEL (reference sequence). DNA of the CDR3: TGTGCCAGCAGCCAGCTAGGGACAGCGGGGGAGACCCAGTACTTC. This sequence encodes CASSQLGTAGETQYF.

Here the CDR3 reads CASRGAGPGELFF. CDR3 DNA sequence: TGTGCCAGCAGGGGAGCGGGACCCGGGGAGCTGTTTTTT. The V call is TRBV2, the J call TRBJ2-2; 7 bases fit TRBD2. The V gene end was trimmed by 6 bases and the J gene end by 6 bases; junction bases not matched to a gene: 4. Germline V gene sequence: CDR1 SNHLY, CDR2 FYNNEI. The CDR3 has 13 residues.

In regard to this clonotype: One base away lies a much larger clone, so this may be a sequencing read error. The chain is built from TRBV28 and TRBJ2-5, with TRBD1 as a possible D gene (5 bases). Germline-derived CDR1 and CDR2 are MDHEN and SYDVKM. The CDR3 loop spans 17 amino acids. This CDR3 reads CASGLWVGAQDQETQYF. DNA of the CDR3: TGTGCCAGCGGTTTATGGGTTGGGGCACAAGACCAAGAGACCCAGTACTTC.

This clonotype was counted at least ten times. The rearrangement uses TRBV27 and TRBJ2-7; 7 positions agree with TRBD1. The germline CDR1 and CDR2 sequences are MNHEY and SMNVEV (reference sequence). Unmatched junction bases numbered 13, after V lost 4 bases and J lost 7 bases. There are 15 residues in the CDR3. The CDR3 sequence: CASSSTGDHLWEQYF. In nucleotides, the CDR3 is TGTGCCAGCAGTTCAACAGGGGATCATCTATGGGAGCAGTACTTC.

This sequence joins TRBV20-1 and TRBJ2-6; D is unresolved. Germline assignment: CDR1 DFQATT and CDR2 SNEGSKA (reference sequence). The length of the CDR3 is 14 residues. Deletions cut 1 base from V and 1 base from J, with 5 bases between. The CDR3 DNA is TGCAGTGCTAGAGCCCGATCTGGGGCCAACGTCCTGACTTTC. Translated, it gives CSARARSGANVLTF.

The chain uses TRBV12-3 or TRBV12-4 and TRBJ2-4; D unclear. The V end lost 5 bases, the J end lost 1 base, and 18 bases lay between the germline ends. The CDR3 runs 17 residues. The CDR3 DNA reads as TGTGCCAGCAGTGAAACCGCCCTAAGGGATGCCAAAAACATTCAGTACTTC. As protein: CASSETALRDAKNIQYF.

Comments on this clonotype: A much larger clone sits a single nucleotide away, making a read error possible. V is TRBV4-1 and J is TRBJ1-1; no clear D. CDR3 size: 16 residues. Germline V lookup: CDR1 MGHRA, CDR2 YSYEKL. DNA for the CDR3: TGCGCCAGCAGCCAAGTATTAGCAGGTCTGAACACTGAAGCTTCCTTT. Protein: CASSQVLAGLNTEASF.

This clonotype came up a few times. The chain carries TRBV12-3 or TRBV12-4 and TRBJ1-2; 7 positions agree with TRBD1. V trimming: 2 bases; J trimming: 7 bases; junction bases outside the gene matches: 7. The CDR3 extends over 14 amino acids. The CDR3 sequence: CASSLRGRGVGYTF. The CDR3 bases are TGTGCCAGCAGTTTACGGGGCAGGGGGGTTGGCTACACCTTC.

To note about this clonotype: This may be a read error, as it is one base from a much larger clone. The chain employs TRBV10-3 and TRBJ2-1; maybe TRBD2 (5 bases). Between the trimmed V and J ends, which lost 2 bases and 8 bases, there was a span of 19 bases. CDR3 length: 16 residues. CDR1 is ENHRY and CDR2 is SYGVKD in the germline V gene. The CDR3 reads CAISEVEGVPYDEQFF. In DNA, the CDR3 is TGTGCCATCAGTGAGGTCGAGGGAGTTCCGTACGATGAGCAGTTCTTC.

This clonotype was seen only a few times. This sequence joins TRBV29-1 and TRBJ1-2, with no clear D. The CDR3 length is 13 residues. The V end lost 0 bases, the J end lost 4 bases, and 9 bases lay between the germline ends. Germline assignment: CDR1 SQVTM and CDR2 ANQGSEA. In nucleotides, the CDR3 is TGCAGCGTTGAAGATGAAGGGATCTATGGCTACACCTTC. It codes for CSVEDEGIYGYTF.

This clonotype came up a few times. The V call is TRBV28, the J call TRBJ2-3; maybe TRBD2 (5 bases). The CDR3 extends over 16 amino acids. Trimming stripped 1 base from V and 3 bases from J, with 14 bases between. The germline V gene encodes CDR1 MDHEN and CDR2 SYDVKM. Written as DNA, the CDR3 is TGTGCCAGCAGTTTATCGGGGAAGGGAAGGACAGATACGCAGTATTTT. Translation: CASSLSGKGRTDTQYF.

The rearrangement joins TRBV2 to TRBJ2-1, with 7 bases fitting TRBD1. Germline V gives CDR1 SNHLY, CDR2 FYNNEI. The CDR3 length is 15 residues. Trimming took 6 bases from V and 6 from J; bases not matched to a gene: 11. In DNA form, the CDR3 reads TGTGCCAGCAGGGGACCGGGACAGAAACCCAATGAGCAGTTCTTC. The encoded protein is CASRGPGQKPNEQFF.